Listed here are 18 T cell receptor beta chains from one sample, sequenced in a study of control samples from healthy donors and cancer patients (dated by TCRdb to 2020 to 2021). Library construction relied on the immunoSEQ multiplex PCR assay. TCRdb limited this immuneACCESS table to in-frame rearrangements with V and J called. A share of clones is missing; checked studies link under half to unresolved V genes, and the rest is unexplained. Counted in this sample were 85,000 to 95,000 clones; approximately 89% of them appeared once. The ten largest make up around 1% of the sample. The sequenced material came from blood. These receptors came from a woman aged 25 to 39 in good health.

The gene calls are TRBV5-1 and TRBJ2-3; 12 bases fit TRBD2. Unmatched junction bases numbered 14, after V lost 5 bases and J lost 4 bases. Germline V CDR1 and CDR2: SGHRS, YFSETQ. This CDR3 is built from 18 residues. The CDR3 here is CASRQTSGGARGADTQYF. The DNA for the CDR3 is TGCGCCAGCAGACAGACTAGCGGGGGTGCCCGTGGGGCAGATACGCAGTATTTT.

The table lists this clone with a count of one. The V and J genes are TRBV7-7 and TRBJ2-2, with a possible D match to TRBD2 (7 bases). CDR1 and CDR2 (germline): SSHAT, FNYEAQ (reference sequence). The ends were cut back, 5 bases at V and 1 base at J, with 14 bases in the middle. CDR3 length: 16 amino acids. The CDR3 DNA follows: TGTGCCAGCAGCCTCGGGGGAGGGGGGAACACCGGGGAGCTGTTTTTT. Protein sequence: CASSLGGGGNTGELFF.

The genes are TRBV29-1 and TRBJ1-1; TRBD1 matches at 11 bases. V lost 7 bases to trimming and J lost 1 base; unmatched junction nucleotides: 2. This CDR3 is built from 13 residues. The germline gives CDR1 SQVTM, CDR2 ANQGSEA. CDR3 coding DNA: TGCAGCGGGGACAGGGGGTGGAACACTGAAGCTTTCTTT. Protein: CSGDRGWNTEAFF.

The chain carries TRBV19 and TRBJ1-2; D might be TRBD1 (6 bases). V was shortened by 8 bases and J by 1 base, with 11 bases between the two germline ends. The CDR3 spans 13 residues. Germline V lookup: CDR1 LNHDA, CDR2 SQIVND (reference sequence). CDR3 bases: TGTGCCAGTGCTGAGGGGGTTAACTATGGCTACACCTTC. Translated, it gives CASAEGVNYGYTF.

The CDR3 loop reads CASTGVAGYTF. Here the CDR3 DNA reads TGTGCCAGCACGGGTGTTGCGGGCTACACCTTC. This chain uses TRBV6-1 with TRBJ1-2; D call uncertain. Germline V lookup: CDR1 MNHNS, CDR2 SASEGT. The CDR3 runs to 11 residues. V lost 7 bases to trimming and J lost 8 bases, with 11 bases between them.

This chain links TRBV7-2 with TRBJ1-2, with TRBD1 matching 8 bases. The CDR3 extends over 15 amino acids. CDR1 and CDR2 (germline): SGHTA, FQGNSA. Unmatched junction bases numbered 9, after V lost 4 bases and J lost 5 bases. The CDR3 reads CASSSRTGSGYGYTF. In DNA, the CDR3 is TGTGCCAGCAGCTCCAGGACAGGGAGTGGATATGGCTACACCTTC.

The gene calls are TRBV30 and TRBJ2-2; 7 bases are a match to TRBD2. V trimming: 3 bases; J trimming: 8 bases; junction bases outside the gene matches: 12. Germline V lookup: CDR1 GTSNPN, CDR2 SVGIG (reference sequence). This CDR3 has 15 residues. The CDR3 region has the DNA TGTGCCTGGAGCGGGACTAACACCTCTCCGGGGGAGCTGTTTTTT. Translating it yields CAWSGTNTSPGELFF.

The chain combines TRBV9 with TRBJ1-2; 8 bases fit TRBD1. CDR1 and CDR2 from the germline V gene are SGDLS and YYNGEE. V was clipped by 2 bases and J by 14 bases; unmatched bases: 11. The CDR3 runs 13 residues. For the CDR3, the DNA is TGTGCCAGCAGCGTCGGGACAGGTCTCCTCCGAACCTTC. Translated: CASSVGTGLLRTF.

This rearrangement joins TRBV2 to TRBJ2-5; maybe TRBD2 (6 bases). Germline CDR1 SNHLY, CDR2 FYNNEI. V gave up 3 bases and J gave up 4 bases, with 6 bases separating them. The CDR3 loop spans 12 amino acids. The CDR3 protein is CASSDGGETQYF. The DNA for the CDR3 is TGTGCCAGCAGTGACGGGGGAGAGACCCAGTACTTC.

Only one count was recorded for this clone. In DNA, the CDR3 is TGTGCCAGCAGCTCCCTGCGGGTCGATGGCTACACCTTC. This codes for CASSSLRVDGYTF. J is TRBJ1-2 and V is TRBV7-3, with D unresolved. CDR1 is SGHTA and CDR2 is FQGTGA in the germline V gene. The CDR3 loop spans 13 amino acids. V lost 4 bases and J 6 bases, leaving 12 bases between the germline ends.

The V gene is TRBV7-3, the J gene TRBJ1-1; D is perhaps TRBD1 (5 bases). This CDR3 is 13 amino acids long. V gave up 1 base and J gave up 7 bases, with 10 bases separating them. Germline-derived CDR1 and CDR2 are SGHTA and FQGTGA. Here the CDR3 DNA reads TGTGCCAGCAGCTTAATCGTGGGGGATGAAGCTTTCTTT. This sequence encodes CASSLIVGDEAFF. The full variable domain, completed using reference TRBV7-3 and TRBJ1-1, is GAGVSQTPSNKVTEKGKYVELRCDPISGHTALYWYRQSLGQGPEFLIYFQGTGAADDSGLPNDRFFAVRPEGSVSTLKIQRTERGDSAVYLCASSLIVGDEAFFGQGTRLTVV.

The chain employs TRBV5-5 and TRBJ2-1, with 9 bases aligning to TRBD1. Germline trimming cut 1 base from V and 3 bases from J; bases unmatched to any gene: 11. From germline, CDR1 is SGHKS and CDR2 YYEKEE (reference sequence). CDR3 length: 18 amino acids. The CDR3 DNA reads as TGTGCCAGCAGCTTGAGGCGGACAGGGGAAAGCAACTACAATGAGCAGTTCTTC. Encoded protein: CASSLRRTGESNYNEQFF.

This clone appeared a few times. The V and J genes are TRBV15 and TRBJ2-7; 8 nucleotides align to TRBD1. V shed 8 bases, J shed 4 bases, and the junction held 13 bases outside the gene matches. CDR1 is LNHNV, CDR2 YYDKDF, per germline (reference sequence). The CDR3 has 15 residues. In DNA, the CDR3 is TGTGCCACCGGATCGGACAGGGCTTCGTCTTACGAGCAGTACTTC. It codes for CATGSDRASSYEQYF. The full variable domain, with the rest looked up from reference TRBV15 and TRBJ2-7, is DAMVIQNPRYQVTQFGKPVTLSCSQTLNHNVMYWYQQKSSQAPKLLFHYYDKDFNNEADTPDNFQSRRPNTSFCFLDIRSPGLGDTAMYLCATGSDRASSYEQYFGPGTRLTVT.

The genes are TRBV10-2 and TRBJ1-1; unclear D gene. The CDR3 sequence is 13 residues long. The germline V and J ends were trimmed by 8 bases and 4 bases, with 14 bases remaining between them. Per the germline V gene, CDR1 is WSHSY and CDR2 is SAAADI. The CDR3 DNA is TGCGCCAGCGCCAGGACGGGAAGCACTGAAGCTTTCTTT. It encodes CASARTGSTEAFF.

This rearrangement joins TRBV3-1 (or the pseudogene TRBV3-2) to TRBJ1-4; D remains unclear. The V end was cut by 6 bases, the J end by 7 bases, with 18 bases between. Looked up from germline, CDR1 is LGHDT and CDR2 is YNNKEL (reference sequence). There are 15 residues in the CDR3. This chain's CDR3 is CASSRQFRTVEKLFF. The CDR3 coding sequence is TGTGCCAGCAGTCGACAATTCAGGACGGTTGAAAAACTGTTTTTT.

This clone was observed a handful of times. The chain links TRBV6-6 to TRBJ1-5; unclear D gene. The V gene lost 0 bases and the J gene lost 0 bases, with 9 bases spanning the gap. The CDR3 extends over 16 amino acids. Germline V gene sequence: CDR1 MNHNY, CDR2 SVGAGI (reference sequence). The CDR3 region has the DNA TGTGCCAGCAGTTACTCGAGCCAATATAGCAATCAGCCCCAGCATTTT. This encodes CASSYSSQYSNQPQHF.

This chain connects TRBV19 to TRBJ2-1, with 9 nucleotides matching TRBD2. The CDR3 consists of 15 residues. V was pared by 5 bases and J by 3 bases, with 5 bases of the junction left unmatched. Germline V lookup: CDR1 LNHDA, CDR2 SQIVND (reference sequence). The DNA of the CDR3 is TGTGCCAGTAGTGCGGGACTAGCTGTCTACAATGAGCAGTTCTTC. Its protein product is CASSAGLAVYNEQFF.

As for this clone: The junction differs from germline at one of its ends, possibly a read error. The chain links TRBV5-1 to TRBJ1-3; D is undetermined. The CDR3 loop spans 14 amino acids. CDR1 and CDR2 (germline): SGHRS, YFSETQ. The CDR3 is CASSPYSPGNTIYF. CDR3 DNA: TGCGCCAGCAGCCCTTACAGCCCTGGCAACACCATATATTTT.